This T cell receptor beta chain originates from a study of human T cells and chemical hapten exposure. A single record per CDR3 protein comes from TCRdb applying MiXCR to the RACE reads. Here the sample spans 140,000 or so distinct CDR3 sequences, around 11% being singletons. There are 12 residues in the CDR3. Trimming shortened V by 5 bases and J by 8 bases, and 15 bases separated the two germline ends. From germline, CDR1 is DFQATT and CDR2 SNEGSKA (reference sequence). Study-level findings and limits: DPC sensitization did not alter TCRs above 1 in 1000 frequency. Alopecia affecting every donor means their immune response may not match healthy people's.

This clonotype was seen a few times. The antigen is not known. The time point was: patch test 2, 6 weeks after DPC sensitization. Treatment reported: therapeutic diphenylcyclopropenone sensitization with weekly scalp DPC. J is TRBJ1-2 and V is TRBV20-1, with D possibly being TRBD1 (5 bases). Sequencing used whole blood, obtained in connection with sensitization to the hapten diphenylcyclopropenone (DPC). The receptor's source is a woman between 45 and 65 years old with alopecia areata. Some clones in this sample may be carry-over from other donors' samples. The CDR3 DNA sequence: TGCAGTGCTGGAGTTCCCGGGACGGGCTACACCTTC. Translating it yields CSAGVPGTGYTF.